This TCR beta chain stems from a study of molecular identifiers for immune sequencing clone quantification. Findings and limits, study-wide: Sharing of a barcode by identical TCR molecules could cause highly expanded clone sizes to be underestimated. Over 99% of CMV-specific effector molecules, but under 1% of naive ones, were in clones above 20 copies.

The CDR3 loop spans 13 amino acids. With 2 bases removed from V and 4 bases from J, the gap between germline ends came to 8 bases. The germline V gene has CDR1 MDHEN and CDR2 SYDVKM. TCRdb reprocessed the PCR reads with MiXCR, giving one entry per CDR3 protein. The sample includes hundreds of thousands of distinct CDR3 sequences, less than 30% of them seen just once. This clonotype has at least ten counts. Antigen specificity is unknown. Naive CD8 libraries came from approximately 20,000 to 980,000 sorted cells with 10%, 30% or 50% RNA. The source of this sequence is a human donor in good health. Some libraries in this study had Jurkat cell RNA spiked in. The chain carries TRBV28 and TRBJ1-1; D gene unclear. Sequenced: naive CD8+ T cells from blood, with Jurkat cell RNA spiked in. Subset meaning: FACS-sorted CD8+CD4-CCR7+CD45RA+ naive T cells. The CDR3 loop is CASSLGRTTEAFF. DNA for the CDR3: TGTGCCAGCAGTTTAGGCAGAACCACTGAAGCTTTCTTT.